The sequence of this T cell receptor (beta chain) was determined in a study of blood T cell repertoires in COVID-19. Study information: Samples of COVID-19 (acute and convalescent) were obtained from the United States, Italy and Spain.

Study processing details: Amplification of reference gene primers was used by the study to estimate nucleated cell counts. Using immunoSEQ multiplex PCR, the repertoire was profiled, and TCRdb retains in-frame clones only, with some absent. V and J calls and clone size come straight from that table; D and trimming were deduced from the DNA. The profile shows more than 50,000 clones, roughly 90% of them singletons. CDR3 length equals 16 residues. V gave up 0 bases and J gave up 5 bases; unmatched junction bases: 9. Germline V lookup: CDR1 MNHEY, CDR2 SVGEGT. The sample was peripheral blood. This TCR came from a human donor in a cohort sampled during active COVID-19. This rearrangement joins TRBV6-2 or TRBV6-3 to TRBJ2-7; 8 positions match TRBD2. The CDR3 DNA reads as TGTGCCAGCAGTTACTCAGGCGCGGGAGGTTTCCACGAGCAGTACTTC. Translating it yields CASSYSGAGGFHEQYF.